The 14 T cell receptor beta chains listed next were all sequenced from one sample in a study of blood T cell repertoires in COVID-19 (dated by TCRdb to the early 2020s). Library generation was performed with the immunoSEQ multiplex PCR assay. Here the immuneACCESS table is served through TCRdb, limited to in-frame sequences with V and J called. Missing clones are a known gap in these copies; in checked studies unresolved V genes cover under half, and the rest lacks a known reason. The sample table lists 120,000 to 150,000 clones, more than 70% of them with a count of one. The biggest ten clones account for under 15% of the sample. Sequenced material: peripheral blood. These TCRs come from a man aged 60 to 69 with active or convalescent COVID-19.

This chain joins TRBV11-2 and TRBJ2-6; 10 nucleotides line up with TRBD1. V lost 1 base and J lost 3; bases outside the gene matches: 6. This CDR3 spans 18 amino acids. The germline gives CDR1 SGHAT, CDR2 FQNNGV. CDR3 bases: TGTGCCAGCAGCTTAGCACCGACAGGGGGCTATGGGGCCAACGTCCTGACTTTC. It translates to CASSLAPTGGYGANVLTF.

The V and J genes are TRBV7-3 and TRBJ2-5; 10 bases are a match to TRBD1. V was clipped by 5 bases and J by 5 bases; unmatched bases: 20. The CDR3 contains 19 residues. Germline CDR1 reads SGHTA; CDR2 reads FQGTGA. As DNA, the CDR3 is TGTGCCAGCAGCCCAAACGACAGGGGGCGCGGTACCGGTAGGGAGACCCAGTACTTC. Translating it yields CASSPNDRGRGTGRETQYF.

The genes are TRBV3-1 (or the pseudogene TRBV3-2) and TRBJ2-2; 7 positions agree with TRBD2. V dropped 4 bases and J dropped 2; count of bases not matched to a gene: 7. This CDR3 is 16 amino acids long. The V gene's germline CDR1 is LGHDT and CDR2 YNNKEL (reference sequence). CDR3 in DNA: TGTGCCAGCAGCCTCTTAGCGGGCCCAAACACCGGGGAGCTGTTTTTT. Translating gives CASSLLAGPNTGELFF.

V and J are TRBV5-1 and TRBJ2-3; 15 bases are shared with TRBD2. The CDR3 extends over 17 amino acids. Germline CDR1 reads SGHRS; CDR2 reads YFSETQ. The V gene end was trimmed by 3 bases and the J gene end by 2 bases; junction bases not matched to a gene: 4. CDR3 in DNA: TGCGCCAGCAGCTGGGGACTAGCGGGAGGTATCACAGATACGCAGTATTTT. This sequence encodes CASSWGLAGGITDTQYF.

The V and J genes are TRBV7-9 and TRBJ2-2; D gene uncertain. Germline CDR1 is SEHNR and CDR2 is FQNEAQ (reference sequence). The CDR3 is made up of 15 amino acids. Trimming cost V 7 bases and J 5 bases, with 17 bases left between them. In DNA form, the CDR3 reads TGTGCCAGCACCAGAACCGCGTTCGGGACCGGGGAGCTGTTTTTT. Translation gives CASTRTAFGTGELFF.

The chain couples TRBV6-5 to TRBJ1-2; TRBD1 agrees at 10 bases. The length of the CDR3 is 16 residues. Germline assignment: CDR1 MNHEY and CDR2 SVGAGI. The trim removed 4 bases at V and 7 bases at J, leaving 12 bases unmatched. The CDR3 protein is CASSSGTGVGVRGYTF. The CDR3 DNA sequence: TGTGCCAGCAGTTCCGGGACAGGGGTTGGGGTTCGTGGCTACACCTTC.

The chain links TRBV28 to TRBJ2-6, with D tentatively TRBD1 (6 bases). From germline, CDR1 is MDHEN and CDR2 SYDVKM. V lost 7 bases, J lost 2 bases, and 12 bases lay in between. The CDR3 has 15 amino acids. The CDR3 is CASNRRDTGANVLTF. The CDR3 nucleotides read TGTGCCAGCAACCGCAGGGACACTGGGGCCAACGTCCTGACTTTC.

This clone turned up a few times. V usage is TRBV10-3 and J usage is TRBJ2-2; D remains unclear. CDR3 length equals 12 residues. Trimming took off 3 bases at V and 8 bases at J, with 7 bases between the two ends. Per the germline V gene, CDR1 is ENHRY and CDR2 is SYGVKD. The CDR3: CAISERAGELFF. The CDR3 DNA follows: TGTGCCATCAGTGAAAGAGCTGGGGAGCTGTTTTTT.

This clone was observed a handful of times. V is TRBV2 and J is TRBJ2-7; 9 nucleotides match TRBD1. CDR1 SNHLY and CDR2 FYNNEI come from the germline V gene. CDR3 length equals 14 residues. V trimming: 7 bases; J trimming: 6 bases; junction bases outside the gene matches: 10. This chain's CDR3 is CASKEGQGGAEQYF. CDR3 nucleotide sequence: TGTGCCAGCAAGGAGGGACAGGGAGGGGCCGAGCAGTACTTC.

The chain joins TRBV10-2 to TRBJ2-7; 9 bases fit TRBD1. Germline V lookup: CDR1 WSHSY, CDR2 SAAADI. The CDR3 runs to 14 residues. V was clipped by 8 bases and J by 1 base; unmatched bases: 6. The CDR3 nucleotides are TGCGCCAGCGGCAGACAGGGGGAGTCCTACGAGCAGTACTTC. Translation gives CASGRQGESYEQYF.

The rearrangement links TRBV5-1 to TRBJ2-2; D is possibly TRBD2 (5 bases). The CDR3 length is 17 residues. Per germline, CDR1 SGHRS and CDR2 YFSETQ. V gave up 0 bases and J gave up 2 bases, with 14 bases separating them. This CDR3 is CASSLGGSGSNTGELFF. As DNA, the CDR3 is TGCGCCAGCAGCTTGGGAGGTTCGGGATCCAACACCGGGGAGCTGTTTTTT.

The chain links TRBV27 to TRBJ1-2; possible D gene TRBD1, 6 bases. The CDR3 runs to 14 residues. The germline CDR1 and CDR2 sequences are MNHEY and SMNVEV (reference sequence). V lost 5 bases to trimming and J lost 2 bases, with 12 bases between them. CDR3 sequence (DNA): TGTGCCAGCAGTCCACGGACAGTCAACTATGGCTACACCTTC. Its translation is CASSPRTVNYGYTF.

In DNA form, the CDR3 reads TGCAGCACGTTGGAGGGCCGGGGCTACACCTTC. Protein sequence: CSTLEGRGYTF. The chain carries TRBV29-1 and TRBJ1-2, with unresolved D. CDR1 SQVTM and CDR2 ANQGSEA come from the germline V gene. V lost 8 bases, J lost 8 bases, and 15 bases lay in between. The CDR3 covers 11 residues.

CDR3 loop: CASSLLAGGGDEQFF. CDR3 nucleotide sequence: TGCGCCAGCAGCTTACTAGCGGGAGGGGGCGATGAGCAGTTCTTC. The chain employs TRBV5-1 and TRBJ2-1, with 13 bases lining up with TRBD2. The CDR3 runs to 15 residues. CDR1 is SGHRS and CDR2 is YFSETQ in the germline V gene. J gave up 8 bases and V 2 bases, and 4 bases lay outside the gene matches.